This TCR beta chain is from a study of Graves' ophthalmopathy and Graves' hyperthyroidism. General observations from the study: Ophthalmopathy cases were distinguished from stable hyperthyroidism by a 13-signature model, reaching 85% to 90% sensitivity and around 80% specificity.

Deletions cut 2 bases from V and 6 bases from J, with 16 bases between. Germline lookup yields CDR1 MNHEY and CDR2 SVGAGI. There are 15 residues in the CDR3. RNA transcripts were the source from which TCR beta CDR3 regions were amplified. RT-PCR in the first round used HTBI primers; a second-round multiplex PCR followed. One entry per CDR3 protein results from TCRdb running MiXCR on the multiplex PCR reads. The table lists hundreds of thousands of distinct CDR3 sequences, under 25% of them singletons, with 2.5% to 3.5% in the top ten. Regarding this clonotype: The antigen remains undetermined.

Patients newly diagnosed with hyperthyroidism, under 2 months' duration, were aged 18 to 65, the study reports. The authors isolated PBMCs from about 10 ml of fresh peripheral blood. The V call is TRBV6-5, the J call TRBJ1-2, with D possibly being TRBD1 (5 bases). The receptor comes from a woman under 30 with stable Graves' hyperthyroidism. The specimen sequenced was peripheral blood. This CDR3 reads CASSYDGASRNGYTF. CDR3 sequence (DNA): TGTGCCAGCAGTTACGATGGGGCATCAAGAAATGGCTACACCTTC.